Presented here are 28 T cell receptor beta chains from one specimen sequenced in a study of T cell changes during pregnancy in multiple sclerosis. Method: immunoSEQ multiplex PCR; TCRdb's copy keeps in-frame clones and lacks some. The table includes around 79,000 clones, 75% to 95% detected once. Sequencing was performed on CD4+ T cells from peripheral blood mononuclear cells, taken in the second trimester of pregnancy. The receptors here all came from a female donor with multiple sclerosis, enrolled in a pregnancy study.

V is TRBV6-5 and J is TRBJ2-7, with 10 bases identical to TRBD2. V was clipped by 6 bases and J by 3 bases; unmatched bases: 8. Germline CDR1 reads MNHEY; CDR2 reads SVGAGI. The CDR3 sequence is 15 residues long. This CDR3 reads CASRPRTSGGYEQYF. CDR3 in DNA: TGTGCCAGCAGACCTCGGACTAGCGGCGGCTACGAGCAGTACTTC.

Concerning this clone: Distinct nucleotide sequences in the sample also encode this CDR3. This rearrangement joins TRBV7-2 to TRBJ2-7; tentatively, D is TRBD1 (6 bases). The CDR3 runs to 12 residues. Germline loops: CDR1 SGHTA, CDR2 FQGNSA. The ends were cut back, 2 bases at V and 4 bases at J, with 6 bases in the middle. Here the CDR3 reads CASSLQGYEQYF. In DNA form, the CDR3 reads TGTGCCAGCAGCTTACAGGGGTACGAGCAGTACTTC.

This rearrangement joins TRBV7-2 to TRBJ1-6, with 9 positions matching TRBD1. The CDR3 has 14 residues. Looked up from germline, CDR1 is SGHTA and CDR2 is FQGNSA. J gave up 10 bases and V 7 bases, and 8 bases lay outside the gene matches. CDR3 coding DNA: TGTGCCAGCACAAGGGACAGGGTGGAATCACCCCTCCACTTT. It encodes CASTRDRVESPLHF.

The V call is TRBV6-5, the J call TRBJ1-4; unclear D gene. The CDR3 runs 15 residues. Germline CDR1 and CDR2: MNHEY and SVGAGI. Trimming left V 2 bases short and J 1 base short, with 8 bases between. As DNA, the CDR3 is TGTGCCAGCAGTTACGGGTCAGGAACTAATGAAAAACTGTTTTTT. Protein sequence: CASSYGSGTNEKLFF.

The V gene is TRBV5-5, the J gene TRBJ1-1; maybe TRBD1 (5 bases). This CDR3 spans 13 amino acids. In germline, CDR1 is SGHKS, CDR2 YYEKEE (reference sequence). V was trimmed by 4 bases and J by 1 base, leaving 8 bases between them. This CDR3 is CASSPRENTEAFF. In DNA form, the CDR3 reads TGTGCCAGCAGCCCCAGGGAGAACACTGAAGCTTTCTTT.

The genes are TRBV7-9 and TRBJ1-2; D gene unclear. This CDR3 contains 12 residues. Germline CDR1 and CDR2: SEHNR and FQNEAQ (reference sequence). V dropped 1 base and J dropped 8 bases, with 8 bases sitting between them. CDR3 sequence: CASSLGYGGYTF. The CDR3 DNA reads TGTGCCAGCAGCTTAGGCTACGGGGGCTACACCTTC.

The V gene is TRBV15, the J gene TRBJ2-4; 8 bases are shared with TRBD1. J was trimmed by 6 bases and V by 0 bases; bases with no gene match: 16. Germline loops: CDR1 LNHNV, CDR2 YYDKDF (reference sequence). The CDR3 runs to 19 residues. The CDR3: CATSREAPRDRTRGNIQYF. DNA of the CDR3: TGTGCCACCAGCAGAGAGGCCCCACGGGACAGGACGCGGGGAAACATTCAGTACTTC.

The rearrangement uses TRBV6-5 and TRBJ2-1; TRBD1 aligns across 9 bases. The germline gives CDR1 MNHEY, CDR2 SVGAGI. V trimming: 0 bases; J trimming: 6 bases; junction bases outside the gene matches: 3. The CDR3 loop spans 15 amino acids. The CDR3 coding sequence is TGTGCCAGCAGTTACTCGGACAGGGGCCCCAATGAGCAGTTCTTC. Translation: CASSYSDRGPNEQFF.

The chain combines TRBV30 with TRBJ1-1; 9 nucleotides align to TRBD1. Germline V gives CDR1 GTSNPN, CDR2 SVGIG (reference sequence). The CDR3 length is 14 residues. V was pared by 1 base and J by 6 bases, with 6 bases of the junction left unmatched. CDR3 DNA sequence: TGTGCCTGGAGTGCTAACAGGGGGCAATCTGAAGCTTTCTTT. Translating gives CAWSANRGQSEAFF.

This chain links TRBV6-5 with TRBJ1-1, with 9 bases fitting TRBD1. The CDR3 has 14 residues. V shed 6 bases, J shed 1 base, and the junction held 3 bases outside the gene matches. Germline-derived CDR1 and CDR2 are MNHEY and SVGAGI. In DNA, the CDR3 is TGTGCCAGCAGCCGGGACAGGGCGAACACTGAAGCTTTCTTT. Translated, it gives CASSRDRANTEAFF.

The V and J genes are TRBV5-1 and TRBJ2-1; the match to TRBD1 covers 10 bases. V was pared by 4 bases and J by 5 bases, with 3 bases of the junction left unmatched. CDR3 size: 14 residues. Germline CDR1 reads SGHRS; CDR2 reads YFSETQ. CDR3 region: CASSAGQGNNEQFF. CDR3 coding DNA: TGCGCCAGCAGCGCGGGACAGGGGAACAATGAGCAGTTCTTC.

This chain connects TRBV6-5 to TRBJ2-5; D is perhaps TRBD2 (6 bases). The CDR3 is 15 amino acids. The ends were cut back, 2 bases at V and 4 bases at J, with 14 bases in the middle. The germline V gene encodes CDR1 MNHEY and CDR2 SVGAGI. The CDR3 nucleotides read TGTGCCAGCAGTTACAGACGGGGGAAAGTAGAGACCCAGTACTTC. It codes for CASSYRRGKVETQYF.

V gene TRBV5-1 combines with J gene TRBJ2-4; 7 bases align to TRBD1. Germline CDR1 reads SGHRS; CDR2 reads YFSETQ. This CDR3 contains 17 residues. V gave up 3 bases and J gave up 0 bases; unmatched junction bases: 9. CDR3 sequence reads: CASSWGGTDLAKNIQYF. CDR3 bases: TGCGCCAGCAGCTGGGGTGGGACAGACCTAGCCAAAAACATTCAGTACTTC.

This chain uses TRBV6-1 with TRBJ2-3; 9 bases are shared with TRBD1. J lost 13 bases, V lost 7 bases, and 12 bases had no gene match. Germline CDR1 is MNHNS and CDR2 is SASEGT. This CDR3 is 13 amino acids long. CDR3 coding DNA: TGTGCCAGCACCCTAAAAGCCGGGACAGGGAAGTATTTT. Amino acid sequence: CASTLKAGTGKYF.

The DNA of the CDR3 is TGTGCCAGCAGCTCCCGTGGGGGGGCCGTATACAATGAGCAGTTCTTC. Amino acid sequence: CASSSRGGAVYNEQFF. J is TRBJ2-1 and V is TRBV5-4, with TRBD2 as a possible D gene (7 bases). Germline V lookup: CDR1 SGHNT, CDR2 YYREEE (reference sequence). Trimming left V 3 bases short and J 4 bases short, with 17 bases between. This CDR3 comprises 16 residues.

This clone appeared once. The chain is built from TRBV19 and TRBJ1-4, with D maybe TRBD1 (5 bases). CDR3 length: 14 amino acids. Germline V gene sequence: CDR1 LNHDA, CDR2 SQIVND (reference sequence). Trimming stripped 2 bases from V and 4 bases from J, with 8 bases between. Written as DNA, the CDR3 is TGTGCCAGTAGTATAACCGGGGGTAATGAAAAACTGTTTTTT. Protein: CASSITGGNEKLFF.

V and J are TRBV28 and TRBJ1-4; possibly TRBD1 for D (6 bases). The V end was cut by 2 bases, the J end by 7 bases, with 11 bases between. Germline CDR1 is MDHEN and CDR2 is SYDVKM. This CDR3 comprises 14 residues. The chain's CDR3 is CASSLQGLSEKLFF. The CDR3 DNA sequence: TGTGCCAGCAGTTTACAGGGGTTGAGTGAAAAACTGTTTTTT.

The CDR3 nucleotides read TGTGCCAGCAGCGTAGGGACAGCTACAAGACACATATATTTT. It yields the protein CASSVGTATRHIYF. This rearrangement joins TRBV11-3 to TRBJ1-3; 7 positions agree with TRBD1. There are 14 residues in the CDR3. CDR1 is SGHNT, CDR2 YENEEA, per germline. Trimming cost V 5 bases and J 12 bases; bases outside gene matches: 13.

The V gene is TRBV4-3, the J gene TRBJ2-1, with 13 bases fitting TRBD2. The junction had 16 bases not matched to a gene; V was cut back by 2 bases and J by 6 bases. Germline V gene data show CDR1 as LGHNA and CDR2 as YSLEER. The CDR3 consists of 20 residues. The CDR3 sequence is CASSQTPGLAGFYPSNEQFF. The CDR3 DNA follows: TGCGCCAGCAGCCAAACCCCGGGACTAGCGGGGTTCTATCCTTCCAATGAGCAGTTCTTC.

The chain recombines TRBV6-5 with TRBJ1-6, with D tentatively TRBD1 (6 bases). Trimming removed 6 bases at V and 4 bases at J, with 13 bases between. The V gene's germline CDR1 is MNHEY and CDR2 SVGAGI. The CDR3 spans 15 residues. CDR3: CASSAGTLYNSPLHF. In DNA, the CDR3 is TGTGCCAGCAGCGCCGGGACATTGTATAATTCACCCCTCCACTTT.

The rearrangement joins TRBV9 to TRBJ1-2; 8 nucleotides align to TRBD1. CDR3 length: 16 residues. Germline trimming cut 4 bases from V and 4 bases from J; bases unmatched to any gene: 12. The germline V gene encodes CDR1 SGDLS and CDR2 YYNGEE. The CDR3 reads CASSTSGTGRTYGYTF. CDR3 bases: TGTGCCAGCAGCACGAGTGGGACAGGTCGAACCTATGGCTACACCTTC. Variable domain in full (rest from reference TRBV9 and TRBJ1-2): DSGVTQTPKHLITATGQRVTLRCSPRSGDLSVYWYQQSLDQGLQFLIQYYNGEERAKGNILERFSAQQFPDLHSELNLSSLELGDSALYFCASSTSGTGRTYGYTFGSGTRLTVV.

This chain connects TRBV5-4 to TRBJ2-2; no definite D call. There are 12 residues in the CDR3. V shed 4 bases and J shed 2 bases, with 3 bases lying between them. In germline, CDR1 is SGHNT, CDR2 YYREEE (reference sequence). Here the CDR3 reads CASSLNTGELFF. The CDR3 DNA reads as TGTGCCAGCAGCCTAAACACCGGGGAGCTGTTTTTT.

The V call is TRBV2, the J call TRBJ1-4, with TRBD1 matching over 9 bases. V was pared by 6 bases and J by 7 bases, with 6 bases of the junction left unmatched. Per the germline V gene, CDR1 is SNHLY and CDR2 is FYNNEI. The CDR3 runs to 14 residues. CDR3 protein: CASRMGQGSEKLFF. DNA of the CDR3: TGTGCCAGCAGAATGGGACAGGGTAGTGAAAAACTGTTTTTT.

This rearrangement joins TRBV11-3 to TRBJ2-2, with 8 bases that match TRBD1. Germline loops: CDR1 SGHNT, CDR2 YENEEA. Trimming removed 3 bases from V and 1 base from J; junction bases left unmatched: 4. This CDR3 spans 16 amino acids. CDR3 DNA sequence: TGTGCCAGCAGCTTTCAAGGACAGGGGAACACCGGGGAGCTGTTTTTT. Protein: CASSFQGQGNTGELFF.

The rearrangement uses TRBV28 and TRBJ2-7; TRBD2 aligns across 10 bases. CDR1 is MDHEN, CDR2 SYDVKM, per germline. The V gene end was trimmed by 7 bases and the J gene end by 3 bases; junction bases not matched to a gene: 6. The length of the CDR3 is 14 residues. CDR3 protein: CASTLAGVYYEQYF. CDR3 in DNA: TGTGCCAGCACCCTAGCGGGAGTTTACTACGAGCAGTACTTC.

A single count supports this clone. This chain uses TRBV6-6 with TRBJ2-7; D unresolved. This CDR3 has 15 residues. V lost 2 bases, J lost 0 bases, and 11 bases lay in between. Per the germline V gene, CDR1 is MNHNY and CDR2 is SVGAGI (reference sequence). CDR3 DNA sequence: TGTGCCAGCAGTTACAATGTACCGGTCTCCTACGAGCAGTACTTC. Its protein product is CASSYNVPVSYEQYF.

The chain carries TRBV5-6 and TRBJ1-3; D is perhaps TRBD1 (6 bases). The CDR3 spans 19 residues. With 2 bases removed from V and 4 bases from J, the gap between germline ends came to 25 bases. Germline CDR1 is SGHDT and CDR2 is YYEEEE. This chain's CDR3 is CASSLLGGLPLPRGNTIYF. DNA of the CDR3: TGTGCCAGCAGCTTATTGGGGGGGCTCCCACTCCCGCGGGGAAACACCATATATTTT.

The V gene is TRBV7-3, the J gene TRBJ1-1; the match to TRBD1 covers 8 bases. The CDR3 totals 14 residues. CDR1 SGHTA and CDR2 FQGTGA come from the germline V gene. V lost 5 bases and J lost 1; bases outside the gene matches: 3. This CDR3 is CASSRGQGNTEAFF. The CDR3 bases are TGTGCCAGCAGCCGTGGACAGGGGAACACTGAAGCTTTCTTT.